The 20 T cell receptor beta chains listed next were all sequenced from one sample in a study of regulatory and conventional T cells in RAG deficiency. Blood CD4+ CD25-high CD127-low regulatory T cells supplied the genomic DNA template. Sequencing was performed with immunoSEQ multiplex PCR; in TCRdb, only in-frame clones are kept and a portion is missing. The profile shows about 30,000 clones, about 90% of them singletons. This sample also appeared in a second study, on regulatory T cells. That publication notes: Primers: 52 TRBV forward and 13 TRBJ reverse.

The sequenced sample was Tregs sorted from blood. The receptor source for this set is a human donor in good health.

The chain recombines TRBV6-1 with TRBJ1-2, with 8 bases lining up with TRBD1. The CDR3 totals 13 residues. The V and J ends lost 5 bases and 7 bases, in that order; junction bases with no gene match: 6. Per the germline V gene, CDR1 is MNHNS and CDR2 is SASEGT. CDR3 sequence (DNA): TGTGCCAGCAGTCCGGACAGGGTGGGTGGCTACACCTTC. Encoded protein: CASSPDRVGGYTF.

The chain has TRBV12-5 and TRBJ1-4; TRBD1 aligns across 7 bases. The CDR3 sequence is 14 residues long. Germline assignment: CDR1 LGHNT and CDR2 FRNRAP. The junction had 11 bases not matched to a gene; V was cut back by 6 bases and J by 10 bases. The DNA of the CDR3 is TGTGCTAGTGGGCCTACAGGGGCCTCTAGAAAACTGTTTTTT. Translation: CASGPTGASRKLFF. Looking up the rest from reference TRBV12-5 and TRBJ1-4 gives the full variable domain: DARVTQTPRHKVTEMGQEVTMRCQPILGHNTVFWYRQTMMQGLELLAYFRNRAPLDDSGMPKDRFSAEMPDATLATLKIQPSEPRDSAVYFCASGPTGASRKLFFGSGTQLSVL.

The chain has TRBV11-2 and TRBJ1-3, with D uncertain. V was pared by 0 bases and J by 4 bases, with 10 bases between. The CDR3 is 15 amino acids. Germline V gives CDR1 SGHAT, CDR2 FQNNGV. CDR3 in DNA: TGTGCCAGCAGCTTAGAGCCCTTACAAGGAAACACCATATATTTT. Amino acids: CASSLEPLQGNTIYF.

The chain joins TRBV7-8 to TRBJ1-5, with TRBD1 matching 9 bases. CDR1 is SGHVS and CDR2 is FQNEAQ in the germline V gene. This CDR3 contains 15 residues. The ends lost 5 bases at V and 7 bases at J; junction bases unmatched: 9. The DNA for the CDR3 is TGTGCCAGCAGCCGAAGAGGGGACAGGGTACAGCCCCAGCATTTT. Translating gives CASSRRGDRVQPQHF. Supplemented by reference TRBV7-8 and TRBJ1-5, the full variable domain reads GAGVSQSPRYKVAKRGQDVALRCDPISGHVSLFWYQQALGQGPEFLTYFQNEAQLDKSGLPSDRFFAERPEGSVSTLKIQRTQQEDSAVYLCASSRRGDRVQPQHFGDGTRLSIL.

The CDR3 loop is CASSLGTGIRTQYF. DNA of the CDR3: TGCGCCAGCAGCTTGGGTACAGGAATTCGAACGCAGTATTTT. This sequence joins TRBV5-1 and TRBJ2-3; D might be TRBD1 (5 bases). Per germline, CDR1 SGHRS and CDR2 YFSETQ. Between the trimmed V and J ends, which lost 0 bases and 9 bases, there was a span of 14 bases. This CDR3 is 14 amino acids long.

The chain uses TRBV6-1 and TRBJ1-1; D ambiguous. This CDR3 is built from 13 residues. The V gene's germline CDR1 is MNHNS and CDR2 SASEGT. With 1 base removed from V and 0 bases from J, the gap between germline ends came to 3 bases. CDR3 nucleotide sequence: TGTGCCAGCAGTGAAGTCGTGAACACTGAAGCTTTCTTT. Translation: CASSEVVNTEAFF.

The chain employs TRBV4-1 and TRBJ2-3; 8 bases align to TRBD2. After removal of 0 bases from V and 5 bases from J, the junction contained 7 bases not matched to a gene. Germline V gene data show CDR1 as MGHRA and CDR2 as YSYEKL. The CDR3 runs to 16 residues. The CDR3 here is CASSQERGVGGDTQYF. Written as DNA, the CDR3 is TGCGCCAGCAGCCAAGAGCGGGGGGTAGGTGGAGATACGCAGTATTTT.

The rearrangement joins TRBV28 to TRBJ1-2; D is uncertain. The CDR3 covers 13 residues. Germline CDR1 MDHEN, CDR2 SYDVKM. V was shortened by 2 bases and J by 4 bases, with 8 bases between the two germline ends. DNA for the CDR3: TGTGCCAGCAGTTTAGGAGGGAGCTATGGCTACACCTTC. It is translated as CASSLGGSYGYTF.

The CDR3 loop reads CASSRLAGLPGELFF. The CDR3 DNA sequence: TGTGCCAGCAGCAGACTAGCGGGCCTCCCCGGGGAGCTGTTTTTT. The chain uses TRBV7-2 and TRBJ2-2; TRBD2 aligns across 10 bases. Unmatched junction bases numbered 6, after V lost 5 bases and J lost 6 bases. The length of the CDR3 is 15 residues. Germline V gene sequence: CDR1 SGHTA, CDR2 FQGNSA.

The chain links TRBV11-2 to TRBJ2-5, with TRBD2 matching 9 bases. This CDR3 contains 14 residues. CDR1 SGHAT and CDR2 FQNNGV come from the germline V gene. Losses at the gene ends were 5 bases for V and 3 bases for J; bases not matched to a gene: 4. The DNA for the CDR3 is TGTGCCAGCAGCCGCGGGGGGGCCGAAGAGACCCAGTACTTC. Translating gives CASSRGGAEETQYF.

CDR3 sequence (DNA): TGTGCCAGCAGCGCGGGACAGATTAGCAATCAGCCCCAGCATTTT. It yields the protein CASSAGQISNQPQHF. J is TRBJ1-5 and V is TRBV7-9; 7 bases fit TRBD1. Losses at the gene ends were 5 bases for V and 0 bases for J; bases not matched to a gene: 4. The germline V gene has CDR1 SEHNR and CDR2 FQNEAQ (reference sequence). The CDR3 sequence is 15 residues long.

The chain carries TRBV12-5 and TRBJ1-5; D perhaps matches TRBD1 (6 bases). The CDR3 spans 13 residues. V shed 6 bases and J shed 5 bases, with 11 bases lying between them. The germline gives CDR1 LGHNT, CDR2 FRNRAP. CDR3 sequence reads: CASGRDTHQPQHF. The CDR3 DNA reads as TGTGCTAGTGGGCGGGACACCCATCAGCCCCAGCATTTT.

This clone has a single count. V is TRBV5-6 and J is TRBJ2-1, with TRBD1 identical over 8 bases. Germline CDR1 and CDR2: SGHDT and YYEEEE. The junction had 6 bases not matched to a gene; V was cut back by 2 bases and J by 2 bases. The length of the CDR3 is 16 residues. The CDR3 DNA sequence: TGTGCCAGCAGCTTAAGTGGACAGGGCCCCTACAATGAGCAGTTCTTC. Amino acid sequence: CASSLSGQGPYNEQFF.

V gene TRBV5-5 combines with J gene TRBJ1-2; TRBD1 agrees at 10 bases. V lost 7 bases to trimming and J lost 4 bases; unmatched junction nucleotides: 13. Germline V lookup: CDR1 SGHKS, CDR2 YYEKEE (reference sequence). The CDR3 extends over 16 amino acids. The DNA for the CDR3 is TGTGCCAGCTTTCTCGAGCCGGGACAGGGGATCTATGGCTACACCTTC. Translation gives CASFLEPGQGIYGYTF.

The rearrangement links TRBV5-1 to TRBJ1-3, with D tentatively TRBD1 (6 bases). CDR3 length: 15 amino acids. The V gene lost 5 bases and the J gene lost 0 bases, with 12 bases spanning the gap. CDR1 is SGHRS, CDR2 YFSETQ, per germline. CDR3 residues: CASRANRDSGNTIYF. DNA for the CDR3: TGCGCCAGCAGAGCTAACAGGGACTCTGGAAACACCATATATTTT.

This chain uses TRBV9 with TRBJ2-2, with a weak D call TRBD2 (7 bases). This CDR3 spans 14 amino acids. In germline, CDR1 is SGDLS, CDR2 YYNGEE. With 0 bases removed from V and 11 bases from J, the gap between germline ends came to 14 bases. As DNA, the CDR3 is TGTGCCAGCAGCGTAGACTGGGCGGGGGCCGAGCTGTTTTTT. Translation gives CASSVDWAGAELFF.

The chain combines TRBV10-2 with TRBJ2-3; possibly TRBD1 for D (6 bases). V gave up 5 bases and J gave up 4 bases, with 22 bases separating them. CDR1 and CDR2 (germline): WSHSY, SAAADI. CDR3 length equals 17 residues. CDR3 coding DNA: TGCGCCAGCAGTACTCAATCAGGGGCCCTGGGGGCAGATACGCAGTATTTT. It specifies CASSTQSGALGADTQYF.

The J gene is TRBJ1-5, the V gene TRBV19; D ambiguous. Germline values: CDR1 LNHDA, CDR2 SQIVND (reference sequence). Deletions cut 7 bases from V and 0 bases from J, with 7 bases between. This CDR3 contains 13 residues. CDR3 region: CASNEVSNQPQHF. The CDR3, as DNA: TGTGCCAGTAATGAAGTTAGCAATCAGCCCCAGCATTTT.

The chain joins TRBV5-1 to TRBJ1-1; perhaps TRBD1 as D (6 bases). The CDR3 runs to 14 residues. CDR1 and CDR2 (germline): SGHRS, YFSETQ. Trimming cost V 4 bases and J 0 bases, with 10 bases left between them. CDR3 nucleotides: TGCGCCAGCAGCCTGACAGGTATGAACACTGAAGCTTTCTTT. Its translation is CASSLTGMNTEAFF.

The chain carries TRBV6-5 and TRBJ2-1; D is undetermined. The CDR3 length is 16 residues. V lost 2 bases and J lost 0, with 11 bases in between. Germline CDR1 MNHEY, CDR2 SVGAGI. DNA for the CDR3: TGTGCCAGCAGTTACCTTTCCGGGTTCTCCTACAATGAGCAGTTCTTC. Amino acids: CASSYLSGFSYNEQFF.